This TCR beta chain is drawn from a study of CD4 and CD8 cells across lung adenocarcinoma regions. MiXCR was run by TCRdb on the PCR reads, yielding one entry per CDR3 protein. Of some 11,000 distinct CDR3 sequences detected, approximately 63% appear once; the ten largest clones hold approximately 90%. The CDR3 covers 13 residues. CDR1 and CDR2 from the germline V gene are SGHAT and FQNNGV. Sequenced material: CD8+ T cells from the margin of a lung tumor. V usage is TRBV11-2 and J usage is TRBJ2-5; D not resolved. The J call may not be correct, given that the DNA end is closer to TRBJ2-7. This TCR derives from a male donor with lung adenocarcinoma. The CD4 and CD8 labels of this study may be unreliable. In DNA form, the CDR3 reads TGTGCCAGCAGCTTAGTCCCATCCTACGAGCAGTACTTC. This sequence encodes CASSLVPSYEQYF.